These T cell receptor beta chains were read from a single sample in a study of T cells in Graves' hyperthyroidism and ophthalmopathy. TCRdb ran MiXCR on the multiplex PCR reads and lists one entry per CDR3 protein. The sample records about 420,000 distinct CDR3 sequences, approximately 15% being singletons. The source material was blood. These receptors originate from a woman aged 18-29 years with Graves' hyperthyroidism. Both conserved end residues are part of each CDR3. Fields, in order: CDR3 DNA, CDR3 protein, V gene, D gene, J gene, clone size. A D gene is named only where the DNA matches it firmly. Clone size appears in some rows only: once, few, many, or a class for an expanded clone.

CDR3nt: TGTGCCAGCAGTCCTTTCGGGGCGGGACAGTTCAAAAACATTCAGTACTTC
CDR3aa: CASSPFGAGQFKNIQYF
v_gene: TRBV27
d_gene: NA
j_gene: TRBJ2-4
abundance: many

CDR3nt: TGTGCCACCTCCCGGGGGGGGCTGACTTTCTACGAGCAGTACTTC
CDR3aa: CATSRGGLTFYEQYF
v_gene: TRBV19
d_gene: TRBD2
j_gene: TRBJ2-7
abundance: once

CDR3nt: TGTGCCAGCAATCCAGGGCATGGAGGAAACACCATATATTTT
CDR3aa: CASNPGHGGNTIYF
v_gene: TRBV6-1
d_gene: NA
j_gene: TRBJ1-3
abundance: many

CDR3nt: TGTGCCAGCAGCCAGGCTGCGGGAGTAACCTACAATGAGCAGTTCTTC
CDR3aa: CASSQAAGVTYNEQFF
v_gene: TRBV3-1
d_gene: TRBD2
j_gene: TRBJ2-1
abundance: NA

CDR3nt: TGCGCCAGCAGCTTCGGCGGGAGGGCCCGGGGGGAGCAGTACTTC
CDR3aa: CASSFGGRARGEQYF
v_gene: TRBV5-1
d_gene: TRBD2
j_gene: TRBJ2-7
abundance: many

CDR3nt: TGTGCCAGCTTTGACCCCTGGGGAGGGGGCGGTGAGACCCAGTACTTC
CDR3aa: CASFDPWGGGGETQYF
v_gene: TRBV7-2
d_gene: NA
j_gene: TRBJ2-5
abundance: NA

CDR3nt: TGTGCCAGCAGCCAAGCGGGCGGGAGGGCAGTTGGTGAGCAGTTCTTC
CDR3aa: CASSQAGGRAVGEQFF
v_gene: TRBV14
d_gene: TRBD2
j_gene: TRBJ2-1
abundance: NA

CDR3nt: TGTGCCACCTCACCCCCCGTCGGGGATACGCAGTATTTT
CDR3aa: CATSPPVGDTQYF
v_gene: TRBV18
d_gene: NA
j_gene: TRBJ2-3
abundance: many

CDR3nt: TGTGCCAGCAGCGGAGGGACAGACGAGCAGTACTTC
CDR3aa: CASSGGTDEQYF
v_gene: TRBV7-9
d_gene: NA
j_gene: TRBJ2-7
abundance: few

CDR3nt: TGTGCCAGCAGCCCGAGATACGGTCAAACCTACGAGCAGTACTTC
CDR3aa: CASSPRYGQTYEQYF
v_gene: TRBV3-1
d_gene: NA
j_gene: TRBJ2-7
abundance: many

CDR3nt: TGTGCCAGCAGTTTCCTGACGGGGGCTGACACTGAAGCTTTCTTT
CDR3aa: CASSFLTGADTEAFF
v_gene: TRBV27
d_gene: NA
j_gene: TRBJ1-1
abundance: many

CDR3nt: TGCGCCAGCAGCCAAGGGACAGGGGAATCACCCCTCCACTTT
CDR3aa: CASSQGTGESPLHF
v_gene: TRBV5-1
d_gene: TRBD1
j_gene: TRBJ1-6
abundance: few